One and the same sample provided the 5 T cell receptor beta chains below, sequenced in a study of blood T cell repertoires in COVID-19. Method: immunoSEQ multiplex PCR; TCRdb's copy keeps in-frame clones and lacks some. Of 450,000 to 500,000 clones listed, 70% to 90% are singletons. Sequencing was carried out using peripheral blood. These receptors were collected from a human donor in a cohort sampled during active COVID-19.

This clone was recorded only once. The chain employs TRBV9 and TRBJ1-2; tentatively, D is TRBD1 (6 bases). Germline V CDR1 and CDR2: SGDLS, YYNGEE. The CDR3 contains 14 residues. The germline V and J ends were trimmed by 5 bases and 4 bases, with 15 bases remaining between them. The CDR3: CASRSGGAGYGYTF. The CDR3 DNA sequence: TGTGCCAGCAGATCGGGGGGCGCGGGCTATGGCTACACCTTC.

The chain combines TRBV19 with TRBJ2-7; D possibly corresponds to TRBD1 (5 bases). V was pared by 3 bases and J by 5 bases, with 14 bases between. This CDR3 has 14 amino acids. Germline loops: CDR1 LNHDA, CDR2 SQIVND (reference sequence). CDR3 sequence reads: CASSIRATNHEQYF. The CDR3 DNA sequence: TGTGCCAGTAGTATCAGGGCGACAAACCACGAGCAGTACTTC. Supplemented by reference TRBV19 and TRBJ2-7, the full variable domain reads DGGITQSPKYLFRKEGQNVTLSCEQNLNHDAMYWYRQDPGQGLRLIYYSQIVNDFQKGDIAEGYSVSREKKESFPLTVTSAQKNPTAFYLCASSIRATNHEQYFGPGTRLTVT.

This clone was seen once. J is TRBJ2-3 and V is TRBV19; 7 positions match TRBD1. The CDR3 length is 14 residues. Germline values: CDR1 LNHDA, CDR2 SQIVND (reference sequence). Unmatched junction bases numbered 5, after V lost 6 bases and J lost 2 bases. CDR3 DNA: TGTGCCAGTAGGGAGACAGGGACCACAGATACGCAGTATTTT. Its protein is CASRETGTTDTQYF.

The chain carries TRBV6-2 or TRBV6-3 and TRBJ2-4; 7 nucleotides match TRBD2. The CDR3 sequence is 16 residues long. V shed 5 bases, J shed 1 base, and the junction held 8 bases outside the gene matches. Germline CDR1 is MNHEY and CDR2 is SVGEGT. CDR3 nucleotide sequence: TGTGCCAGCAGTCGGGTGACTAGCCGGGCCAAAAACATTCAGTACTTC. This codes for CASSRVTSRAKNIQYF.

The V gene is TRBV7-2, the J gene TRBJ2-2; D is uncertain. The CDR3 extends over 13 amino acids. CDR1 is SGHTA, CDR2 FQGNSA, per germline. Trimming took 1 base from V and 9 from J, leaving 9 bases between them. CDR3 sequence: CASSLDQFRELFF. The CDR3 DNA sequence: TGTGCCAGCAGCTTAGACCAGTTTCGGGAGCTGTTTTTT.